The clone carrying this T cell receptor (beta chain) was seen a few times. This entry comes from a study of cytomegalovirus exposure and HLA in healthy donors. Looked up from germline, CDR1 is MRHNA and CDR2 is SNTAGT. V lost 8 bases, J lost 5 bases, and 13 bases lay in between. The CDR3 has 13 residues. A multiplex PCR was run with 60 Vbeta primers and 13 Jbeta primers. Sequencing was performed with immunoSEQ multiplex PCR; in TCRdb, only in-frame clones are kept and a portion is missing. The data hold roughly 97,000 clones, with roughly 9.4% observed a single time. This clonotype was obtained from a man aged 45 to 65 in good health and CMV-seropositive. What was sequenced was PBMCs. V and J are TRBV6-4 and TRBJ2-1; TRBD2 might be the D (5 bases). The CDR3 bases are TGTGCCAGCCCTGGACTGGTTGACAATGAGCAGTTCTTC. Protein product: CASPGLVDNEQFF.